The clone carrying this T cell receptor beta chain was observed at least ten times. The observed sequence ends 3 residues before the CDR3 terminus, with the missing tail filled in from the germline J gene. This sample was included in a study of T cell clonality in common variable immunodeficiency. TCRdb keeps only in-frame clones here, not all; method: immunoSEQ multiplex PCR. The record shows approximately 52,000 clones for this sample, with no singletons present. Trimming removed 5 bases at V and 0 bases at J, with 23 bases between. The germline CDR1 and CDR2 sequences are LNHDA and SQIVND (reference sequence). This CDR3 is 18 amino acids long.

The sample consisted of peripheral blood mononuclear cells. The clonotype comes from a person aged 18-70 years in good health. This sequence joins TRBV19 and TRBJ2-7; maybe TRBD2 (5 bases). The CDR3 sequence: CASSLRSLNSASSYEQYF. CDR3 DNA, as far as it was read: TGTGCCAGTAGTCTAAGGAGCCTGAATAGCGCTAGCTCCTACGAG.